This TCR beta chain was identified in a study of cytomegalovirus exposure and HLA in healthy donors. Overall study results and limits: HLA restriction was apparent for most CMV-associated TCR beta chains in a later analysis. A later analysis, which compared TCR beta chains of equal frequency, found the HLA-associated ones more clonally expanded. Previously analyzed data showed that most TCR beta V segments were productive at a frequency of about 87% or about 30%. In a later analysis, a missense DCLRE1C variant was linked to TCR beta V- and J-gene trimming.

Primers: 60 Vbeta forward and 13 Jbeta reverse. TCRdb's table, derived via immunoSEQ multiplex PCR, lists solely in-frame clones and lacks some. Altogether about 150,000 clones are present, 79% being singletons, with the ten largest covering 6% to 6.5%. With regard to this clone: Its antigen is as yet unknown.

The sequence came from a man in his fifties in good health and CMV-seropositive. Sequencing was done on a sample of PBMCs.

CDR3 coding DNA: TGCGCCAGCAGCATCCAGACAGGACTAGCCAAAAACATTCAGTACTTC. It codes for CASSIQTGLAKNIQYF. The chain combines TRBV5-1 with TRBJ2-4; possibly TRBD1 for D (6 bases). V was cut by 4 bases and J by 0 bases, with 14 bases left in between. Per germline, CDR1 SGHRS and CDR2 YFSETQ. CDR3 size: 16 residues.